Listed here are 10 T cell receptor beta chains from one sample, sequenced in a study of T-cell memory formation after mild COVID-19. One entry per CDR3 protein results from TCRdb running MiXCR on the 5' RACE reads. The table has fewer than 650,000 distinct CDR3 sequences, less than 25% seen once. Sequences were obtained from PBMCs or a T cell subset sorted from them (not recorded which). The source of these receptors is an adult woman who had mild COVID-19 (a few samples of this study predate the infection). Cell type and time point are not known.

The chain has TRBV5-1 and TRBJ2-1; D perhaps matches TRBD2 (6 bases). V was pared by 4 bases and J by 8 bases, with 16 bases between. CDR1 and CDR2 (germline): SGHRS, YFSETQ. This CDR3 comprises 14 residues. This chain's CDR3 is CASSPGGAADEQFF. The CDR3 DNA is TGCGCCAGCAGCCCAGGCGGGGCAGCTGATGAGCAGTTCTTC.

There are a few counts of this clonotype. The V and J genes are TRBV7-3 and TRBJ2-7, with 7 positions matching TRBD2. There are 18 residues in the CDR3. V shed 2 bases, J shed 1 base, and the junction held 14 bases outside the gene matches. Per the germline V gene, CDR1 is SGHTA and CDR2 is FQGTGA. CDR3 amino acids: CASSLHPSRGDESYEQYF. The CDR3 DNA is TGTGCCAGCAGCTTACACCCCTCTCGGGGGGACGAATCCTACGAGCAGTACTTC.

The rearrangement uses TRBV20-1 and TRBJ1-2; 10 nucleotides agree with TRBD1. J lost 4 bases, V lost 3 bases, and 8 bases had no gene match. The CDR3 runs to 15 residues. CDR1 DFQATT and CDR2 SNEGSKA come from the germline V gene (reference sequence). CDR3 sequence: CSASTGTGDFYGYTF. CDR3 coding DNA: TGCAGTGCTAGCACCGGGACAGGGGACTTCTATGGCTACACCTTC.

The chain has TRBV11-2 and TRBJ1-5, with TRBD1 matching over 8 bases. The CDR3 extends over 15 amino acids. Germline V CDR1 and CDR2: SGHAT, FQNNGV. Trimming removed 2 bases from V and 2 bases from J; junction bases left unmatched: 2. As DNA, the CDR3 is TGTGCCAGCAGCTTACAGGGACAGGGCAATCAGCCCCAGCATTTT. This encodes CASSLQGQGNQPQHF.

The rearrangement links TRBV5-1 to TRBJ2-7, with 9 bases lining up with TRBD1. The V and J ends lost 0 bases and 3 bases, in that order; junction bases with no gene match: 4. Germline CDR1 SGHRS, CDR2 YFSETQ. The CDR3 runs 15 residues. CDR3 bases: TGCGCCAGCAGCTTGGAAGGGACAGGGATCTACGAGCAGTACTTC. It yields the protein CASSLEGTGIYEQYF.

This clonotype was detected only a few times. The J gene is TRBJ1-5, the V gene TRBV12-3 or TRBV12-4; a possible D gene is TRBD1 (5 bases). The CDR3 has 14 residues. The germline V and J ends were trimmed by 6 bases and 7 bases, with 16 bases remaining between them. CDR3 sequence (DNA): TGTGCCAGCAGCCCGATGGGGGGTAACCAGCCCCAGCATTTT. The encoded protein is CASSPMGGNQPQHF.

The chain's CDR3 is CASSQETSGGYEQYF. The CDR3 DNA reads as TGCGCCAGCAGCCAAGAAACTAGCGGGGGTTACGAGCAGTACTTC. This chain connects TRBV4-1 to TRBJ2-7, with 11 bases fitting TRBD2. Germline loops: CDR1 MGHRA, CDR2 YSYEKL. V trimming: 0 bases; J trimming: 4 bases; junction bases outside the gene matches: 2. The CDR3 has 15 amino acids.

This chain uses TRBV6-5 with TRBJ1-6; D is possibly TRBD1 (6 bases). Trimming took off 5 bases at V and 7 bases at J, with 12 bases between the two ends. Germline-derived CDR1 and CDR2 are MNHEY and SVGAGI. This CDR3 is built from 14 residues. In nucleotides, the CDR3 is TGTGCCAGCAGTCAGGGGTTAGGGAATTCACCCCTCCACTTT. This codes for CASSQGLGNSPLHF.

This clonotype has a handful of counts. The chain uses TRBV5-1 and TRBJ2-2; D may be TRBD1 (5 bases). This CDR3 region has 13 residues. V shed 4 bases and J shed 3 bases, with 7 bases lying between them. CDR1 SGHRS and CDR2 YFSETQ come from the germline V gene. CDR3 nucleotide sequence: TGCGCCAGCAGCGAAGGGGACACCGGGGAGCTGTTTTTT. Protein product: CASSEGDTGELFF.

The J gene is TRBJ2-3, the V gene TRBV4-1; TRBD2 matches 7 bases. The CDR3 is 14 amino acids. Germline CDR1 and CDR2: MGHRA and YSYEKL. V shed 3 bases, J shed 3 bases, and the junction held 3 bases outside the gene matches. CDR3 in amino acids: CASSHGGKTDTQYF. The CDR3 nucleotides are TGCGCCAGCAGCCACGGGGGGAAAACAGATACGCAGTATTTT.